This T cell receptor (beta chain) was identified during a study of T cell changes during pregnancy in multiple sclerosis. The data were produced by immunoSEQ multiplex PCR, yet TCRdb's version contains in-frame clones alone and is incomplete. Of about 79,000 clones listed, approximately 90% are singletons. V gave up 1 base and J gave up 8 bases; unmatched junction bases: 8. Germline assignment: CDR1 SGHTA and CDR2 FQGTGA. The CDR3 consists of 16 residues. The TCR originated in a female donor with multiple sclerosis, enrolled in a pregnancy study. The source material was CD4+ T cells from peripheral blood mononuclear cells, sampled in the second trimester of pregnancy. The chain recombines TRBV7-3 with TRBJ2-1; 10 bases line up with TRBD2. In DNA, the CDR3 is TGTGCCAGCAGCTTAATCTCTAGCGGGAGTGGCTATGAGCAGTTCTTC. It translates to CASSLISSGSGYEQFF. Full variable domain (rest looked up from reference TRBV7-3 and TRBJ2-1): GAGVSQTPSNKVTEKGKYVELRCDPISGHTALYWYRQSLGQGPEFLIYFQGTGAADDSGLPNDRFFAVRPEGSVSTLKIQRTERGDSAVYLCASSLISSGSGYEQFFGPGTRLTVL.